Given below is one TCR beta chain in context. Its antigen is still unknown. Germline CDR1 reads SNHLY; CDR2 reads FYNNEI. The CDR3 consists of 11 residues. V gave up 8 bases and J gave up 6 bases, with 10 bases separating them. This sample stems from a study of T cell responses to AZD1222 COVID-19 vaccine. At the level of the study: Analyses pooled second doses at about 4 or about 12 weeks. Study results and limitations: Repertoires were obtained only post-peak T cell response. The sample set comprised mostly white British donors with more females, and clonal diversity was possibly underestimated. Spike-specific TCR repertoires showed rising breadth and depth after two AZD1222 doses.

Using immunoSEQ multiplex PCR, the repertoire was profiled, and TCRdb retains in-frame clones only, with some absent. The profile shows some 110,000 clones, around 89% of them singletons. The specimen was peripheral blood, collected on day 0 of AZD1222 vaccination. The genes are TRBV2 and TRBJ1-2; D unresolved. The TCR sequence derives from an adult in good health. Here the CDR3 reads CASREKDGYTF. The CDR3 bases are TGTGCCAGCCGCGAGAAGGATGGCTACACCTTC. Based on the CDR3 plus reference TRBV2 and TRBJ1-2, the full variable domain is EPEVTQTPSHQVTQMGQEVILRCVPISNHLYFYWYRQILGQKVEFLVSFYNNEISEKSEIFDDQFSVERPDGSNFTLKIRSTKLEDSAMYFCASREKDGYTFGSGTRLTVV.